Presented here are 6 T cell receptor beta chains from one specimen sequenced in a study of T cell responses to AZD1222 COVID-19 vaccine. Generated by immunoSEQ multiplex PCR, the TCRdb table keeps only in-frame clones and is missing some. The sample carries under 80,000 clones, nearly 90% recorded once. The material sequenced was peripheral blood, taken 28 days after the second AZD1222 dose. These receptors came from an adult who received the AZD1222 COVID-19 vaccine.

The chain combines TRBV29-1 with TRBJ2-5; no reliable D call. V dropped 3 bases and J dropped 5 bases, with 13 bases sitting between them. Germline values: CDR1 SQVTM, CDR2 ANQGSEA. The CDR3 is made up of 13 amino acids. CDR3 residues: CSVDVTAGETQYF. In DNA, the CDR3 is TGCAGCGTTGATGTGACGGCCGGGGAGACCCAGTACTTC.

This chain uses TRBV5-4 with TRBJ1-3; D gene unclear. The CDR3 extends over 18 amino acids. The germline CDR1 and CDR2 sequences are SGHNT and YYREEE (reference sequence). V gave up 0 bases and J gave up 0 bases, with 16 bases separating them. The CDR3 region is CASSLVEQPTFSGNTIYF. The CDR3 DNA reads as TGTGCCAGCAGCTTGGTAGAACAGCCAACCTTCTCTGGAAACACCATATATTTT.

In its sample, this clone was seen once. The chain joins TRBV4-2 to TRBJ2-6; 9 nucleotides align to TRBD2. The CDR3 is made up of 17 amino acids. CDR1 is LGHNA, CDR2 YNFKEQ, per germline. The junction had 11 bases not matched to a gene; V was cut back by 0 bases and J by 11 bases. CDR3 residues: CASSQDRREGPPHVLTF. CDR3 in DNA: TGTGCCAGCAGCCAAGATAGGCGGGAGGGCCCTCCCCACGTCCTGACTTTC.

The rearrangement joins TRBV7-2 to TRBJ2-7, with D tentatively TRBD2 (5 bases). Germline values: CDR1 SGHTA, CDR2 FQGNSA. This CDR3 has 14 residues. Between the trimmed V and J ends, which lost 0 bases and 5 bases, there was a span of 11 bases. The DNA of the CDR3 is TGTGCCAGCAGCTTAGCGGGAGTTGCCAACGAGCAGTACTTC. Amino acid sequence: CASSLAGVANEQYF.

The chain carries TRBV2 and TRBJ1-1, with D unclear. Germline V gene sequence: CDR1 SNHLY, CDR2 FYNNEI. This CDR3 is built from 14 residues. V was clipped by 6 bases and J by 4 bases, with 15 bases between them. The CDR3 nucleotides read TGTGCCAGCAGGGAAATTGGATTTCGCACTGAAGCTTTCTTT. This translates into CASREIGFRTEAFF.

This clone occurred a few times. The chain couples TRBV19 to TRBJ1-5; 8 bases match TRBD1. CDR1 LNHDA and CDR2 SQIVND come from the germline V gene (reference sequence). V trimming: 1 base; J trimming: 9 bases; junction bases outside the gene matches: 5. The CDR3 covers 14 residues. CDR3 nucleotide sequence: TGTGCCAGTAGTATAGGGCAGGGGGCCCGGCCCCAGCATTTT. Its translation is CASSIGQGARPQHF.